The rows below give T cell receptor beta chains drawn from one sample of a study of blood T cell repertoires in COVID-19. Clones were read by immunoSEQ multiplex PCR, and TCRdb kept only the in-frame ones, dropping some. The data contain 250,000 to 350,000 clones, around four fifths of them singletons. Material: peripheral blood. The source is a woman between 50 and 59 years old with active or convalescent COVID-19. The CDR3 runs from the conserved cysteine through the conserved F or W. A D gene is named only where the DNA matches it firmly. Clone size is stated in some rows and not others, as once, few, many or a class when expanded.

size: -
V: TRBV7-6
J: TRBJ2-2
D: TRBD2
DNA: TGTGCCAGCAGCTTGGGGGGACTAGCGGGTAACACCGGGGAGCTGTTTTTT
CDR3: CASSLGGLAGNTGELFF

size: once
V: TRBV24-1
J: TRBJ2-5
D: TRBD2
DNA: TGTGCCACCAGTGAAAAGGGACTAGCGGGACGAGAGACCCAGTACTTC
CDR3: CATSEKGLAGRETQYF

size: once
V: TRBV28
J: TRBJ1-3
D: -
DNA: TGTGCCAGCAACCCGGGGGGCTCTGGAAACACCATATATTTT
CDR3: CASNPGGSGNTIYF

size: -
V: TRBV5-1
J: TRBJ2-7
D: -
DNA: TGCGCCAGCAGCTTGGAAGCTAACGAGCAGTACTTC
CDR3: CASSLEANEQYF

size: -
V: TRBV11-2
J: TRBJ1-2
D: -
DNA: TGTGCCAGCAGCCCACTCCACCCTCTAGGTGATATTTTCTCTGGCTACACCTTC
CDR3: CASSPLHPLGDIFSGYTF

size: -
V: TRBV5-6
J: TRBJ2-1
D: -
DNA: TGTGCCAGCAGCTTGATCGAGGGAAACTACAATGAGCAGTTCTTC
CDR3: CASSLIEGNYNEQFF

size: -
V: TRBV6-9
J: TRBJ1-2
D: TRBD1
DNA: TGTGCCAGCAGTCAACCTATAGACAGGGTGGTTGGCTACACCTTC
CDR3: CASSQPIDRVVGYTF

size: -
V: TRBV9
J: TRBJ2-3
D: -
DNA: TGTGCCAGCAGCGTAGCTACCAGCGGAATTTACCATACGCAGTATTTT
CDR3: CASSVATSGIYHTQYF

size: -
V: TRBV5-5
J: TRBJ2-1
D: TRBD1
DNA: TGTGCCAGCAGCATATTAGTACAGGGGCAGCAGTTCTTC
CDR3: CASSILVQGQQFF

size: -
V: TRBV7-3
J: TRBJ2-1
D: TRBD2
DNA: TGTGCCAGCAGCTTAGACGGGACTAGCGGGAGTGAGCAGTTCTTC
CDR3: CASSLDGTSGSEQFF

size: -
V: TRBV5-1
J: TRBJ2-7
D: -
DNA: TGCGCCAGCAGCTTGGCCATACACTACGAGCAGTACTTC
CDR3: CASSLAIHYEQYF

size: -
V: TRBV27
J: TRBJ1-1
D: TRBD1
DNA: TGTGCCAGCAGTCCCCGGACAGGGGGTTCCACTGAAGCTTTCTTT
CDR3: CASSPRTGGSTEAFF

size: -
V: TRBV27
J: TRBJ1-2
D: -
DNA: TGTGCCAGCAGGAACAGCTTCTCGTACACCTTC
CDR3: CASRNSFSYTF

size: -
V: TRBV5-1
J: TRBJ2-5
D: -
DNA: TGCGCCAGCAGCTTGGTGCAGCGTCCCAAAGGAGAGACCCAGTACTTC
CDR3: CASSLVQRPKGETQYF

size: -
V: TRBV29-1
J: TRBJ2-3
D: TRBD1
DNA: TGCAGCGTCGGACAGGGGGTATGGAAAGATACGCAGTATTTT
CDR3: CSVGQGVWKDTQYF

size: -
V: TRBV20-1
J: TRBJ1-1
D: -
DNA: TGCAGTGCTAGTTCAGGGGTGAACACTGAAGCTTTCTTT
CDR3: CSASSGVNTEAFF

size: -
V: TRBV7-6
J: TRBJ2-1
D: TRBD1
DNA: TGTGCCAGCAGCTTAGCGTGGACAGGGGAGGATGAGCAGTTCTTC
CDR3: CASSLAWTGEDEQFF

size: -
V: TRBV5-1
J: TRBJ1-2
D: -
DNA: TGCGCCAGCAGCTCCCGGGGGGCCCTCTATGGCTACACCTTC
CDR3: CASSSRGALYGYTF

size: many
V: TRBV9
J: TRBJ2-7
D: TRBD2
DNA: TGTGCCAGCAGCGTCGGACTAGCGGGAGAGGACGAGCAGTACTTC
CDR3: CASSVGLAGEDEQYF

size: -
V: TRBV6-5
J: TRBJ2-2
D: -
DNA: TGTGCCAGCAGAACCCCGGCGGGGGGGGAGCTGTTTTTT
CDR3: CASRTPAGGELFF

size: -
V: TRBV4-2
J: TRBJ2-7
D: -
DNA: TGTGCCAGCAGCCAAGGAGTGGGGCCCTACGAGCAGTACTTC
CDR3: CASSQGVGPYEQYF

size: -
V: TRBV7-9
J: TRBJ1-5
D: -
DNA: TGTGCCAGCAGCTGGGAGGGCAATCAGCCCCAGCATTTT
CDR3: CASSWEGNQPQHF

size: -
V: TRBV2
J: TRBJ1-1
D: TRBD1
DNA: TGTGCCAGCACGGGACAGGGTGGGGGTGAAGCTTTCTTT
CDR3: CASTGQGGGEAFF

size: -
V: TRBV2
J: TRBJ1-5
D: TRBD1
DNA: TGTGCCAGCAAATTGGACAGGTACAATCAGCCCCAGCATTTT
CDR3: CASKLDRYNQPQHF

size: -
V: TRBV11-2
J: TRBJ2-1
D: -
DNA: TGTGCCAGCGGCGCGGGAAGGTCCTACAATGAGCAGTTCTTC
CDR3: CASGAGRSYNEQFF

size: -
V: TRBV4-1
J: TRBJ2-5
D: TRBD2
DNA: TGCGCCAGCAGCCAAGTTCGCGGGAGGGCCGGGTACCAAGAGACCCAGTACTTC
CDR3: CASSQVRGRAGYQETQYF

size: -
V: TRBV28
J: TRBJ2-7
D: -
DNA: TGTGCCAGCAAGGGGCAGCCTTATTCCTACGAGCAGTACTTC
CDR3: CASKGQPYSYEQYF

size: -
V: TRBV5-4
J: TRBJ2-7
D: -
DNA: TGTGCCAGCAGCTTGGAAACAGTTTCCTACGAGCAGTACTTC
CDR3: CASSLETVSYEQYF

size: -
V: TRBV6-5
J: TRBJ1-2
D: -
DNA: TGTGCCAGCAGTTACTCACGCGGGGCAGCCAATGGCTACACCTTC
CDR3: CASSYSRGAANGYTF

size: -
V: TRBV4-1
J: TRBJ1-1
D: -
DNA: TGCGCCAGCAGCCAAGAAGGGGGGGCTAGGGAAGCTTTCTTT
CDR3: CASSQEGGAREAFF

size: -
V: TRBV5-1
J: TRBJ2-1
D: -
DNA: TGCGCCAGCAGCTTATCTAGCCAGCCCTACCCCGAGCAGTTCTTC
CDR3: CASSLSSQPYPEQFF

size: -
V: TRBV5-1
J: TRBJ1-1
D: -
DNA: TGCGCCAGCAGCTTGTGGGGTCCGGGGGAAATGGTTAAAACTGAAGCTTTCTTT
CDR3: CASSLWGPGEMVKTEAFF

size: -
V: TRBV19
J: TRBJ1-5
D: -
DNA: TGTGCCAGTAGTATAGCGGAGGGACAGCCCCAGCATTTT
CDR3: CASSIAEGQPQHF

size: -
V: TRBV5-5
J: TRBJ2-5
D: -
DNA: TGTGCCAGCAGCTTGGTACTAGCCACCCAAGAGACCCAGTACTTC
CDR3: CASSLVLATQETQYF

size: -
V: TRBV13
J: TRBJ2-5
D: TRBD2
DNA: TGTGCCAGCACTCCCGGGAGGGCCTTTCAAGAGACCCAGTACTTC
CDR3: CASTPGRAFQETQYF

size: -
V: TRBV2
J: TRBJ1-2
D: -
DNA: TGTGCCAGCAAGGTACAGTTAAACTATGGCTACACCTTC
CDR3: CASKVQLNYGYTF

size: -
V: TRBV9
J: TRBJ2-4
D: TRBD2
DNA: TGTGCCAGCAGCGTAGGAAGGACTAGCGGGACAGGGTGGGACATTCAGTACTTC
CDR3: CASSVGRTSGTGWDIQYF

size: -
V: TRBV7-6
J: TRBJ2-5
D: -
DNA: TGTGCCAGCAGCCCTCTAGCGACAGAGACCCAGTACTTC
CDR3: CASSPLATETQYF

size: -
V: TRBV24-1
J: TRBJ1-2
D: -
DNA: TGTGCCACCAGTGATCCCAGGTCGCGGGGCAACTATGGCTACACCTTC
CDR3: CATSDPRSRGNYGYTF

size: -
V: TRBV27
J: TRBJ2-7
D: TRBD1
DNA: TGTGCCAGCAGTACGACAGGGAACTCCTACGAGCAGTACTTC
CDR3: CASSTTGNSYEQYF

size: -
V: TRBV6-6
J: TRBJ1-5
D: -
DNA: TGTGCCAGCAGTCCCGGACAGAGCAATCAGCCCCAGCATTTT
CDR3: CASSPGQSNQPQHF

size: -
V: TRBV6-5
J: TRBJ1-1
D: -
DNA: TGTGCCAGCACTCTAAACGGGGGGCACAGTGAAGCTTTCTTT
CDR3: CASTLNGGHSEAFF

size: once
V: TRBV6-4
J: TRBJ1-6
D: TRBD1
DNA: TGTGCCAGCCTAACGCTAGGAGTGCGCGGGACAGGGTCCGCAAATTCACCCCTCCACTTT
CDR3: CASLTLGVRGTGSANSPLHF

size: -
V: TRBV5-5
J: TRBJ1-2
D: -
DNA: TGTGCCAGCAGCTCGCGTTTAGGACAAAAGGATCCAATTTTATATGGCTACACCTTC
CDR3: CASSSRLGQKDPILYGYTF

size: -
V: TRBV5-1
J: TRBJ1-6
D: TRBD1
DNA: TGCGCCAGCAGCCCGAGACAGGGTCATAATTCACCCCTCCACTTT
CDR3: CASSPRQGHNSPLHF

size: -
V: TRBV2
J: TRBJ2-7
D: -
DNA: TGTGCCTCGAACCCTCCGCCGGGGGACGAGCAGTACTTC
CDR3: CASNPPPGDEQYF